This TCR beta chain appears in the sequencing data of a study of patients and donors after allogeneic stem cell transplantation. MiXCR, applied by TCRdb to the RT-PCR reads, yields one record per CDR3 protein. The table includes about a million distinct CDR3 sequences, 18% detected once. This clonotype was seen many times. Material for sequencing was blood, either unsorted or a sorted T cell fraction (not recorded which). This TCR derives from a human donor who was either an allogeneic HSCT recipient or a stem cell or donor lymphocyte infusion donor (not recorded which). It is not recorded whose cells these are; they may come from a transplant donor.

The DNA of the CDR3 is TGTGCCAGCAGTTTTGCTGGGCGGGAAGTAGAGCCCCAGCATTTT. This encodes CASSFAGREVEPQHF. This chain uses TRBV12-3 or TRBV12-4 with TRBJ1-5; no definite D call. The CDR3 length is 15 residues. V shed 3 bases and J shed 8 bases, with 17 bases lying between them.